The clone carrying this T cell receptor (beta chain) was found a few times. Its antigen is as yet unknown. Only in-frame clones appear in the TCRdb table, and some are missing; sequencing was by immunoSEQ multiplex PCR. The sample shows more than 60,000 clones, 80% to 90% of them seen only once. This CDR3 has 15 amino acids. The germline V and J ends were trimmed by 2 bases and 3 bases, with 11 bases remaining between them. Germline loops: CDR1 KGHSH, CDR2 LQKENI. These data originate in a study of OX40 agonist ivuxolimab in advanced cancers. Study overall: Patients were dosed intravenously with ivuxolimab at 0.01 to 10 mg/kg every 2 weeks. Three patients, one with hepatocellular carcinoma and two with cutaneous melanoma, responded partially.

Findings and caveats of the study: Low normalized T-cell clonal expansion was also seen in some nonresponders.

The chain carries TRBV18 and TRBJ1-5; weak D call: TRBD1 (5 bases). This specimen was CD4+ or CD8+ T cells sorted from blood, taken in a trial of the OX40 agonist ivuxolimab. This TCR derives from an adult with an advanced solid tumor such as melanoma, head and neck, liver or kidney cancer. For the CDR3, the DNA is TGTGCCAGCTCACCAGGGGGGACGGACAATCAGCCCCAGCATTTT. Translated: CASSPGGTDNQPQHF.